These T cell receptor beta chains were read from a single sample in a study of blood T cell repertoires in COVID-19. Here immunoSEQ multiplex PCR was the method, and the copy in TCRdb shows in-frame clones only, minus some. The repertoire has about 260,000 clones, more than 70% of them found once; the top ten carry roughly 1.2%. Specimen: PBMCs or T cells enriched from blood (not recorded which). The receptors originated from a woman aged 40-49 years with acute COVID-19. The CDR3 runs from the conserved cysteine through the conserved F or W. Fields, in order: clone size, V gene, D gene, J gene, CDR3 protein, CDR3 DNA. D genes are given only for firm matches. Size tells how often a clone was seen (once, few, many) or the class of an expanded clone, and some rows leave it out.

few	TRBV9	-	TRBJ2-5	CASSPSTRGETQYF	TGTGCCAGCAGCCCGTCGACTAGGGGAGAGACCCAGTACTTC
-	TRBV7-2	TRBD1	TRBJ1-1	CASSTRQGRPEAFF	TGTGCCAGCAGCACTAGACAGGGGAGGCCTGAAGCTTTCTTT
-	TRBV3-1/TRBV3-2	-	TRBJ2-5	CASSQDEAVPPRETQYF	TGTGCCAGCAGCCAAGATGAGGCGGTTCCTCCCCGGGAGACCCAGTACTTC
-	TRBV11-2	-	TRBJ2-4	CASSLGPLQYF	TGTGCCAGCAGCTTAGGTCCACTGCAGTACTTC
-	TRBV24-1	TRBD2	TRBJ2-1	CATSETSGRVYNEQFF	TGTGCCACCAGTGAGACTAGCGGGAGGGTGTACAATGAGCAGTTCTTC
once	TRBV4-1	-	TRBJ1-5	CASSQAGWANQPQHF	TGCGCCAGCAGCCAAGCGGGATGGGCCAATCAGCCCCAGCATTTT
-	TRBV10-2	-	TRBJ2-6	CASSGAGHSGANVLTF	TGCGCCAGCAGTGGAGCGGGCCACTCTGGGGCCAACGTCCTGACTTTC
-	TRBV23-1	-	TRBJ2-5	CASSPGLTRETQYF	TGCGCCAGCAGTCCGGGACTGACCCGGGAGACCCAGTACTTC
-	TRBV15	TRBD2	TRBJ2-3	CATSRDLAGATDTQYF	TGTGCCACCAGCAGAGACCTAGCGGGCGCCACAGATACGCAGTATTTT
-	TRBV5-1	TRBD1	TRBJ2-5	CASSFGTGLGETQYF	TGCGCCAGCAGCTTTGGGACAGGGCTGGGGGAGACCCAGTACTTC
-	TRBV6-5	TRBD2	TRBJ2-5	CASTAVSGGGETQYF	TGTGCCAGCACGGCAGTCAGCGGGGGAGGAGAGACCCAGTACTTC
-	TRBV18	-	TRBJ1-1	CASSPVSGGAEAFF	TGTGCCAGCTCACCAGTATCCGGGGGAGCTGAAGCTTTCTTT
-	TRBV6-2/TRBV6-3	TRBD2	TRBJ2-1	CASSYRGLAGGGVSYNEQFF	TGTGCCAGCAGTTACCGGGGACTAGCGGGAGGGGGAGTATCCTACAATGAGCAGTTCTTC
-	TRBV12-5	-	TRBJ2-1	CASGLGHPGRREREQFF	TGTGCTAGTGGTTTGGGACACCCTGGGAGGCGCGAGCGTGAGCAGTTCTTC
-	TRBV15	-	TRBJ1-2	CATSSSHRILDYGYTF	TGTGCCACCAGCTCTTCCCACAGGATTTTGGACTATGGCTACACCTTC
-	TRBV3-1/TRBV3-2	TRBD1	TRBJ1-4	CASSQRTGDGEKLFF	TGTGCCAGCAGCCAACGGACAGGGGACGGTGAAAAACTGTTTTTT
-	TRBV15	TRBD1	TRBJ1-2	CATRGQGEENYGYTF	TGTGCCACCAGGGGACAGGGGGAAGAGAACTATGGCTACACCTTC
-	TRBV24-1	TRBD2	TRBJ2-1	CATSAAGETYNEQFF	TGTGCCACCAGTGCTGCGGGAGAGACTTACAATGAGCAGTTCTTC
-	TRBV13	-	TRBJ1-5	CASSLRGQPQHF	TGTGCCAGCAGCTTACGGGGTCAGCCCCAGCATTTT
few	TRBV19	-	TRBJ1-5	CASSIEATSGVGQPQHF	TGTGCCAGTAGTATAGAGGCTACCTCGGGTGTCGGTCAGCCCCAGCATTTT
few	TRBV24-1	-	TRBJ1-5	CATSDREYQPQHF	TGTGCCACCAGTGATCGGGAGTATCAGCCCCAGCATTTT
-	TRBV10-1	TRBD2	TRBJ2-1	CASSESAGGYNEQFF	TGCGCCAGCAGTGAGTCAGCGGGAGGGTACAATGAGCAGTTCTTC
-	TRBV4-1	TRBD2	TRBJ2-1	CASSQTQTSGSYNEQFF	TGCGCCAGCAGTCAAACCCAGACTAGCGGATCCTACAATGAGCAGTTCTTC
-	TRBV9	-	TRBJ1-3	CASSVALGSGNTIYF	TGTGCCAGCAGCGTAGCCTTGGGCTCCGGAAACACCATATATTTT
once	TRBV2	-	TRBJ1-2	CASSVAGESYGYTF	TGTGCCAGCAGCGTGGCGGGCGAGAGCTATGGCTACACCTTC
-	TRBV28	-	TRBJ1-6	CASSSGSRSPLHF	TGTGCCAGCAGTTCAGGGTCTCGGTCACCCCTCCACTTT
-	TRBV19	-	TRBJ1-2	CASKWGRDTYGYTF	TGTGCCAGTAAATGGGGCCGGGACACCTATGGCTACACCTTC
-	TRBV28	-	TRBJ1-5	CASTRNPARPQHF	TGTGCCAGCACACGAAACCCCGCGAGGCCCCAGCATTTT
-	TRBV7-7	-	TRBJ2-6	CASSLSEANVLTF	TGTGCTAGCAGCTTAAGCGAGGCCAACGTCCTGACTTTC
-	TRBV28	-	TRBJ1-5	CASSGGGLGNQPQHF	TGTGCCAGCAGTGGGGGGGGTCTCGGCAATCAGCCCCAGCATTTT
many	TRBV27	-	TRBJ1-5	CASSPSGNNQPQHF	TGTGCCAGCAGTCCGTCAGGAAACAATCAGCCCCAGCATTTT
few	TRBV15	-	TRBJ2-1	CATRGGRGNNEQFF	TGTGCCACCCGAGGGGGGAGGGGCAACAATGAGCAGTTCTTC
-	TRBV6-5	-	TRBJ1-2	CASRNRDGYTF	TGTGCCAGCAGGAACAGGGATGGCTACACCTTC
-	TRBV30	-	TRBJ2-1	CAWSVPDLDYNEQFF	TGTGCCTGGAGTGTACCGGACTTAGACTACAATGAGCAGTTCTTC
-	TRBV5-1	TRBD2	TRBJ2-7	CASSTPAGDSYEQYF	TGCGCCAGCAGCACCCCTGCGGGAGACTCCTACGAGCAGTACTTC
-	TRBV5-1	-	TRBJ1-1	CASTPSGGSTTEAFF	TGCGCCAGCACCCCGTCGGGGGGGAGTACCACTGAAGCTTTCTTT
once	TRBV7-3	TRBD2	TRBJ2-1	CASSPGLAGGPEEQFF	TGTGCCAGCAGCCCAGGACTAGCGGGAGGCCCGGAAGAGCAGTTCTTC
-	TRBV5-6	-	TRBJ2-1	CASSLEYQYNEQFF	TGTGCCAGCAGCTTGGAGTACCAGTACAATGAGCAGTTCTTC
-	TRBV7-3	TRBD2	TRBJ2-5	CASSARLAGRETQYF	TGTGCCAGCAGCGCAAGACTAGCCGGGCGGGAGACCCAGTACTTC
-	TRBV19	TRBD1	TRBJ1-2	CASSSRQGRIFNYGYTF	TGTGCCAGTAGTTCTAGACAGGGACGGATATTTAACTATGGCTACACCTTC
-	TRBV3-1/TRBV3-2	-	TRBJ1-6	CASSLRIGGVGNSPLHF	TGTGCCAGCAGCCTCCGGATTGGGGGGGTGGGTAATTCACCCCTCCACTTT
-	TRBV7-9	TRBD1	TRBJ1-2	CASSNPGQNGYTF	TGTGCCAGCAGCAATCCGGGACAGAACGGCTACACCTTC
-	TRBV10-3	TRBD1	TRBJ1-1	CAIRSGGITEAFF	TGTGCCATCAGGTCAGGGGGTATAACTGAAGCTTTCTTT
-	TRBV28	-	TRBJ1-1	CASSDPALNTEAFF	TGTGCCAGCAGTGATCCAGCGTTGAACACTGAAGCTTTCTTT
-	TRBV6-5	-	TRBJ1-1	CASSTRYRDTEAFF	TGTGCCAGCAGTACGAGATACAGGGACACTGAAGCTTTCTTT
-	TRBV5-1	TRBD2	TRBJ2-2	CASSTLGGTGELFF	TGCGCCAGCAGTACGCTCGGGGGGACCGGGGAGCTGTTTTTT
-	TRBV15	TRBD2	TRBJ2-3	CATSSRSGRAGDTQYF	TGTGCCACCAGCTCCAGAAGCGGGAGGGCCGGAGATACGCAGTATTTT
-	TRBV11-1	-	TRBJ1-2	CASSLGQPMERGYTF	TGTGCCAGCAGCCTAGGACAGCCAATGGAGCGTGGCTACACCTTC
-	TRBV11-3	-	TRBJ2-1	CASSLDRLSEQFF	TGTGCCAGCAGCTTAGACCGCCTGAGTGAGCAGTTCTTC
-	TRBV28	-	TRBJ1-2	CASRQDYGYTF	TGTGCCAGCAGACAAGACTATGGCTACACCTTC
-	TRBV12-2	-	TRBJ2-2	CASRSTSGRNTGELFF	TGTGCAAGTCGCTCAACTAGCGGGAGGAACACCGGGGAGCTGTTTTTT